This is a list of T cell receptor beta chains from one sample in a study of CD8+CD57+ T cells in acquired aplastic anemia. TCRdb redid the calling of the reads with MiXCR, one entry per CDR3 protein. The table lists around 500,000 distinct CDR3 sequences, approximately 33% of them singletons. Specimen: sorted CD4+, CD8+, or CD8+CD57+ T cells (not recorded which) from PBMCs. All receptors derive from a human donor with aplastic anemia. Both conserved end residues are part of each CDR3. Each record gives: CDR3 length, clone size, V gene, J gene, D gene, CDR3 protein, CDR3 DNA. The D gene is left open where the match is weak. Some rows mark clone size as missing; the rest say once, few, many or name a class of expanded clone.

length: 14; size: many; V: TRBV20-1; J: TRBJ2-7; D: TRBD2; CDR3: CSASRSGNAYEQYF; DNA: TGCAGTGCTAGTAGAAGCGGGAATGCCTACGAGCAGTACTTC
length: 12; size: few; V: TRBV6-1; J: TRBJ2-7; D: .; CDR3: CASRLTDYEQYF; DNA: TGTGCCAGCAGGTTGACAGACTACGAGCAGTACTTC
length: 15; size: .; V: TRBV2; J: TRBJ1-6; D: TRBD1; CDR3: CAGSPTGGLGSPLHF; DNA: TGTGCCGGCAGTCCAACAGGGGGCTTAGGTTCACCCCTCCACTTT
length: 16; size: .; V: TRBV2; J: TRBJ1-5; D: .; CDR3: CASSEGGRSNNQPQHF; DNA: TGTGCCAGCAGTGAAGGAGGCAGAAGCAACAATCAGCCCCAGCATTTT
length: 16; size: .; V: TRBV7-3; J: TRBJ2-2; D: .; CDR3: CASSLNRPGNTGELFF; DNA: TGTGCCAGCAGCTTAAATAGGCCGGGGAACACCGGGGAGCTGTTTTTT
length: 15; size: .; V: TRBV20-1; J: TRBJ1-2; D: TRBD1; CDR3: CSAANPGQGNYGYTF; DNA: TGCAGTGCTGCAAATCCGGGACAGGGAAACTATGGCTACACCTTC
length: 15; size: few; V: TRBV20-1; J: TRBJ2-2; D: TRBD2; CDR3: CSARMGGVRTGELFF; DNA: TGCAGTGCGCGGATGGGAGGGGTCAGAACCGGGGAGCTGTTTTTT
length: 17; size: .; V: TRBV18; J: TRBJ1-3; D: .; CDR3: CASSPPSLLDSGNTIYF; DNA: TGTGCCAGCTCACCACCTTCTCTACTTGACTCTGGAAACACCATATATTTT
length: 14; size: .; V: TRBV20-1; J: TRBJ2-3; D: .; CDR3: CSAPGSPSTDTQYF; DNA: TGCAGTGCCCCGGGGTCCCCTAGCACAGATACGCAGTATTTT
length: 16; size: .; V: TRBV25-1; J: TRBJ2-3; D: .; CDR3: CASSPRVLRDTDTQYF; DNA: TGTGCCAGCAGCCCAAGAGTCCTCCGGGACACAGATACGCAGTATTTT
length: 14; size: .; V: TRBV25-1; J: TRBJ1-6; D: .; CDR3: CASSDTRSNSPLHF; DNA: TGTGCCAGCAGTGACACCAGGTCCAATTCACCCCTCCACTTT
length: 16; size: many; V: TRBV29-1; J: TRBJ2-5; D: TRBD2; CDR3: CSVETSGGRGQETQYF; DNA: TGCAGCGTTGAAACTTCGGGCGGGAGAGGGCAAGAGACCCAGTACTTC
length: 12; size: many; V: TRBV19; J: TRBJ2-7; D: TRBD1; CDR3: CATTTGAYEQYF; DNA: TGTGCCACCACGACAGGGGCCTACGAGCAGTACTTC
length: 14; size: many; V: TRBV5-7; J: TRBJ1-2; D: TRBD1; CDR3: CASSLGTGLHGYTF; DNA: TGTGCCAGCAGCTTGGGGACAGGGCTCCATGGCTACACCTTC
length: 15; size: many; V: TRBV11-3; J: TRBJ1-2; D: TRBD1; CDR3: CASSLDFDRAGGYTF; DNA: TGTGCCAGCAGCTTAGATTTTGACAGGGCAGGGGGCTACACCTTC
length: 15; size: .; V: TRBV30; J: TRBJ1-6; D: .; CDR3: CAGGGAGHSDSPLHF; DNA: TGTGCGGGGGGTGGAGCGGGACACAGCGATTCACCCCTCCACTTT
length: 16; size: .; V: TRBV5-1; J: TRBJ2-7; D: TRBD2; CDR3: CASSPGLAGGYYEQYF; DNA: TGCGCCAGCAGCCCCGGACTAGCGGGGGGTTACTACGAGCAGTACTTC
length: 14; size: many; V: TRBV6-5; J: TRBJ1-3; D: .; CDR3: CASSYGGSGNTIYF; DNA: TGTGCCAGCAGTTACGGAGGATCTGGAAACACCATATATTTT
length: 13; size: .; V: TRBV20-1; J: TRBJ2-1; D: .; CDR3: CSASATSYNEQFF; DNA: TGCAGTGCTAGCGCGACTAGCTACAATGAGCAGTTCTTC
length: 15; size: few; V: TRBV19; J: TRBJ1-4; D: .; CDR3: CASTNQGAGYEKLFF; DNA: TGTGCCAGTACTAACCAGGGAGCAGGGTATGAAAAACTGTTTTTT